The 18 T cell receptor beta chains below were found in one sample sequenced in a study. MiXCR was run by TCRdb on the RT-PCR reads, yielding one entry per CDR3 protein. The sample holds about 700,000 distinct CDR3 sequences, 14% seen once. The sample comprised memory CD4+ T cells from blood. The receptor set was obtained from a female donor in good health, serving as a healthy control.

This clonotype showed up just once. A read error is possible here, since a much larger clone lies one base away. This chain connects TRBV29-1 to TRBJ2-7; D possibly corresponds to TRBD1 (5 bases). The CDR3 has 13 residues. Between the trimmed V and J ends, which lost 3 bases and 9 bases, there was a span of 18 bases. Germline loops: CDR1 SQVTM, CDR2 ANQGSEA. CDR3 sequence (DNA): TGCAGCGTTGACGTGGTAGGGGCTAACCGGCAGTACTTC. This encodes CSVDVVGANRQYF.

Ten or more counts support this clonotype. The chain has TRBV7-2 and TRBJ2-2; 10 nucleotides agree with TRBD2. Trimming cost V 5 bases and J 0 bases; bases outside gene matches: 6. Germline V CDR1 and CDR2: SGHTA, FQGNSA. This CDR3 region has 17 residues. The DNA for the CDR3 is TGTGCCAGCAGCCGGAGCGGACTAGCGGCGAACACCGGGGAGCTGTTTTTT. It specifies CASSRSGLAANTGELFF. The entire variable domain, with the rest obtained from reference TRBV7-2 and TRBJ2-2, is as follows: GAGVSQSPSNKVTEKGKDVELRCDPISGHTALYWYRQSLGQGLEFLIYFQGNSAPDKSGLPSDRFSAERTGGSVSTLTIQRTQQEDSAVYLCASSRSGLAANTGELFFGEGSRLTVL.

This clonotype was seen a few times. The DNA for the CDR3 is TGTGCCAGCAGCTTGGATAGCGGGGGGGCGAGTTACGAGCAGTACTTC. Translation: CASSLDSGGASYEQYF. The chain combines TRBV5-5 with TRBJ2-7, with 11 bases that match TRBD2. The CDR3 has 16 amino acids. Germline CDR1 is SGHKS and CDR2 is YYEKEE (reference sequence). V was clipped by 0 bases and J by 4 bases; unmatched bases: 6.

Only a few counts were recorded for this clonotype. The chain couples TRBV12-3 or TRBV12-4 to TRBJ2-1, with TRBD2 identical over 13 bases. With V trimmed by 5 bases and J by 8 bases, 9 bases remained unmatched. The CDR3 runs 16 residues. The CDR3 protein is CASSLQLAGGGDEQFF. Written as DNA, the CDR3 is TGTGCCAGCAGTCTCCAACTAGCGGGGGGGGGCGATGAGCAGTTCTTC.

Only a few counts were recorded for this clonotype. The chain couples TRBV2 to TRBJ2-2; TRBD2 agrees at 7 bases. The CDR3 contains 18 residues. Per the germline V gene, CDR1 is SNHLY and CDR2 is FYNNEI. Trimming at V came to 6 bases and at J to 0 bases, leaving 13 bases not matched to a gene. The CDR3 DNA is TGTGCCAGCAGAGGCCCTAGGGGCGGGAGATCGAACACCGGGGAGCTGTTTTTT. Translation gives CASRGPRGGRSNTGELFF. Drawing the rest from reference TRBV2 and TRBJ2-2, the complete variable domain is EPEVTQTPSHQVTQMGQEVILRCVPISNHLYFYWYRQILGQKVEFLVSFYNNEISEKSEIFDDQFSVERPDGSNFTLKIRSTKLEDSAMYFCASRGPRGGRSNTGELFFGEGSRLTVL.

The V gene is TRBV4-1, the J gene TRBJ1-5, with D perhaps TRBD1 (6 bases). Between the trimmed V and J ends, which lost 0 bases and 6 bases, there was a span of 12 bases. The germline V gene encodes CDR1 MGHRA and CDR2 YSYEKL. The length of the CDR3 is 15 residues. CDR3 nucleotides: TGCGCCAGCAGCCAAGAAGAGGCAGGGGCTCAGCCCCAGCATTTT. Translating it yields CASSQEEAGAQPQHF.

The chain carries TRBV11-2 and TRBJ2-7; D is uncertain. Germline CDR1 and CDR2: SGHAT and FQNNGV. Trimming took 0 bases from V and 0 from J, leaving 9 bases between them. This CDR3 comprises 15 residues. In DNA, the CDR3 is TGTGCCAGCAGCTTAGATACCCAGACCTCCTACGAGCAGTACTTC. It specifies CASSLDTQTSYEQYF.

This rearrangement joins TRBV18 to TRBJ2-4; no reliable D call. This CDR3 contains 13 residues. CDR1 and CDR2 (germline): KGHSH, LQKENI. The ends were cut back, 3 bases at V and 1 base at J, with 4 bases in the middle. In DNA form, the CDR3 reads TGTGCCAGCTCACCCCCGGCCAAAAACATTCAGTACTTC. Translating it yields CASSPPAKNIQYF.

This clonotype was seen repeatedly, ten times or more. CDR3 sequence: CASSYWDDTGELFF. In DNA, the CDR3 is TGCGCCAGCAGCTACTGGGACGACACCGGGGAGCTGTTTTTT. V and J are TRBV5-1 and TRBJ2-2; D is tentatively TRBD1 or TRBD2 (5 bases each). The CDR3 runs to 14 residues. V lost 3 bases and J 3 bases, leaving 9 bases between the germline ends. Germline CDR1 and CDR2: SGHRS and YFSETQ.

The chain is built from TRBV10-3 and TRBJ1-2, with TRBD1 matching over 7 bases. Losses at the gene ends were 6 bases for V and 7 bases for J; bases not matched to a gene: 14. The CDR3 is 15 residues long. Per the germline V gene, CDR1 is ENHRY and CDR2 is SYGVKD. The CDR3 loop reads CAIRDEITGVVGYTF. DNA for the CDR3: TGTGCCATCAGGGATGAAATTACAGGGGTCGTTGGCTACACCTTC.

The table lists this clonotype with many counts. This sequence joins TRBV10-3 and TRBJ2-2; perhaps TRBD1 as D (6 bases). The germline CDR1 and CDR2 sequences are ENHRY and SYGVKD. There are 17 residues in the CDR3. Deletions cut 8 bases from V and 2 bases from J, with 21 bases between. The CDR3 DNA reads TGTGCCATCCGGGCCCTAGGGGGACAAGTAAACACCGGGGAGCTGTTTTTT. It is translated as CAIRALGGQVNTGELFF.

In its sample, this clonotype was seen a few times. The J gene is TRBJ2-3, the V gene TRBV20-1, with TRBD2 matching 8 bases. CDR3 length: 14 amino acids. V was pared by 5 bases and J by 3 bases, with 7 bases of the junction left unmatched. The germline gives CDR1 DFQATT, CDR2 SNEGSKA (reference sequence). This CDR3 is CSAGSGRATDTQYF. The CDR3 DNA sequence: TGCAGTGCTGGAAGCGGGAGAGCGACAGATACGCAGTATTTT.

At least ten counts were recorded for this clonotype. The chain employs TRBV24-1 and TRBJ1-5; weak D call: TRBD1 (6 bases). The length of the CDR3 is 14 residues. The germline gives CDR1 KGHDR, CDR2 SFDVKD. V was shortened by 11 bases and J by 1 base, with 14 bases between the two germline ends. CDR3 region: CAIERGPSNQPQHF. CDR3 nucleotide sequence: TGTGCCATAGAACGGGGGCCCAGCAATCAGCCCCAGCATTTT.

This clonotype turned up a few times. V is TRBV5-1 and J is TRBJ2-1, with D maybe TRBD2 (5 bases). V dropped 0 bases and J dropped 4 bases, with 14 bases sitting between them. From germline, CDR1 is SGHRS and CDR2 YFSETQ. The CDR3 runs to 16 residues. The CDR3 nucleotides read TGCGCCAGCAGCTTGGCTTTCGCGGGCGCATACAATGAGCAGTTCTTC. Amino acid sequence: CASSLAFAGAYNEQFF. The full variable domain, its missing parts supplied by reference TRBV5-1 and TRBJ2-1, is KAGVTQTPRYLIKTRGQQVTLSCSPISGHRSVSWYQQTPGQGLQFLFEYFSETQRNKGNFPGRFSGRQFSNSRSEMNVSTLELGDSALYLCASSLAFAGAYNEQFFGPGTRLTVL.

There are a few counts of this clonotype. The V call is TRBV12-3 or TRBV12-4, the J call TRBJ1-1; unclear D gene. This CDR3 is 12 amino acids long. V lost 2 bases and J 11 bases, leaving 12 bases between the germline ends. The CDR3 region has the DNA TGTGCCAGCAGTTTAAGTCGGATGGGGGCTTTCTTT. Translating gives CASSLSRMGAFF.

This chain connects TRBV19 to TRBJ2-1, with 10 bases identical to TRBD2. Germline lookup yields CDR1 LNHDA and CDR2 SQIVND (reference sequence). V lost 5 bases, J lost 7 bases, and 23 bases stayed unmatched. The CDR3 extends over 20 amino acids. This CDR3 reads CASSSRGPSQKREGMNEQFF. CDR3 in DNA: TGTGCCAGTAGTTCCCGAGGTCCCAGTCAAAAGCGGGAGGGGATGAATGAGCAGTTCTTC.

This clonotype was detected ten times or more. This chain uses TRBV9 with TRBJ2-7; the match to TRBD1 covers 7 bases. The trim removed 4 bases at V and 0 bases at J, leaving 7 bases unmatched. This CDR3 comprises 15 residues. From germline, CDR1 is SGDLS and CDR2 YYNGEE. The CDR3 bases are TGTGCCAGCAGCCCCCGGGACAGTAGCTCCTACGAGCAGTACTTC. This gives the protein CASSPRDSSSYEQYF.

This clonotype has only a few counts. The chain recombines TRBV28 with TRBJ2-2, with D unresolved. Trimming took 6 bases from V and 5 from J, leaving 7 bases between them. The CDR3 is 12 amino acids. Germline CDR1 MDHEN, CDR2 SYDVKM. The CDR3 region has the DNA TGTGCCAGCAGACAAACAACCGGGGAGCTGTTTTTT. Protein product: CASRQTTGELFF.